This TCR beta chain was sequenced during a study of cytomegalovirus exposure and HLA in healthy donors. The CDR3 totals 15 residues. The ends were cut back, 1 base at V and 1 base at J, with 8 bases in the middle. Germline V lookup: CDR1 LGHNA, CDR2 YSLEER. The PCR was carried out with 60 Vbeta primers and 13 Jbeta primers. Produced via immunoSEQ multiplex PCR; TCRdb's table is partial and in-frame only. The table lists some 130,000 clones, 80% of them singletons. This clone was counted only a few times. Its antigen is as yet unknown. Study-wide results and limits: There were a few CMV-associated chains whose specificity for CMV antigens was confirmed in vitro. It was reportedly the case that the classifier diagnosed cytomegalovirus status with high specificity and sensitivity. 15,000 to 20,000 TCR beta sequences were associated with HLA alleles at 0.05 false discovery rate in a later analysis. In an earlier analysis, productive rearrangement rates for most beta V segments clustered near 87% or 30%.

The chain has TRBV4-3 and TRBJ2-1, with D perhaps matching TRBD1 (6 bases). The TCR was taken from a woman in her thirties or forties in good health and CMV-seronegative. Sequenced material: PBMCs. CDR3 DNA: TGCGCCAGCAGCCAAGGTACAGGGTCCTACAATGAGCAGTTCTTC. This encodes CASSQGTGSYNEQFF.